This T cell receptor (beta chain) was sequenced for a study of cytomegalovirus exposure and HLA in healthy donors. This PCR relied on a set of 60 Vbeta primers and 13 Jbeta primers. Clones were sequenced by immunoSEQ multiplex PCR, and TCRdb holds only the in-frame ones, with some missing. The sample yields around 120,000 clones, 81% seen once. Concerning this clone itself: The antigen remains undetermined.

This CDR3 has 15 amino acids. CDR1 and CDR2 from the germline V gene are LNHDA and SQIVND (reference sequence). The V gene lost 7 bases and the J gene lost 3 bases, with 18 bases spanning the gap. Broader study findings: Certain sequence variants were highly shared and formed a cluster, and this cluster was likely a sequencing artifact. TCR beta chains numbering under 200 were designated cytomegalovirus-associated.

The V and J genes are TRBV19 and TRBJ1-2; TRBD1 might be the D (6 bases). The sequence derives from a man between 18 and 29 years old in good health and CMV-seronegative. The source material was PBMCs. CDR3 sequence: CASTRGPQGDYGYTF. The CDR3 DNA reads TGTGCCAGTACCAGGGGACCGCAGGGAGACTATGGCTACACCTTC.